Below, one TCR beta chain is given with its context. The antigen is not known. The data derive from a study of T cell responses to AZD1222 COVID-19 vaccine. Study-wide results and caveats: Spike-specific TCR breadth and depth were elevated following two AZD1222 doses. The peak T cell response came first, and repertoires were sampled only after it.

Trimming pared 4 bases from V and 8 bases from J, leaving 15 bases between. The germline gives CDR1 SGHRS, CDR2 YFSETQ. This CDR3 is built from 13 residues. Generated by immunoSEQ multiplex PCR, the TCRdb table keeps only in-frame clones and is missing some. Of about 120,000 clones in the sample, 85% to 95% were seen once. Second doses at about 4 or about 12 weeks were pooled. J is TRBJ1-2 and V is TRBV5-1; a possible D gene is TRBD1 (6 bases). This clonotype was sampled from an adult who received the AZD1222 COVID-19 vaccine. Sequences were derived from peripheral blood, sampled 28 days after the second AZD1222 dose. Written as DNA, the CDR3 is TGCGCCAGCAGCCCGGAGGCAGGGGTGGGCTACACCTTC. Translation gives CASSPEAGVGYTF.